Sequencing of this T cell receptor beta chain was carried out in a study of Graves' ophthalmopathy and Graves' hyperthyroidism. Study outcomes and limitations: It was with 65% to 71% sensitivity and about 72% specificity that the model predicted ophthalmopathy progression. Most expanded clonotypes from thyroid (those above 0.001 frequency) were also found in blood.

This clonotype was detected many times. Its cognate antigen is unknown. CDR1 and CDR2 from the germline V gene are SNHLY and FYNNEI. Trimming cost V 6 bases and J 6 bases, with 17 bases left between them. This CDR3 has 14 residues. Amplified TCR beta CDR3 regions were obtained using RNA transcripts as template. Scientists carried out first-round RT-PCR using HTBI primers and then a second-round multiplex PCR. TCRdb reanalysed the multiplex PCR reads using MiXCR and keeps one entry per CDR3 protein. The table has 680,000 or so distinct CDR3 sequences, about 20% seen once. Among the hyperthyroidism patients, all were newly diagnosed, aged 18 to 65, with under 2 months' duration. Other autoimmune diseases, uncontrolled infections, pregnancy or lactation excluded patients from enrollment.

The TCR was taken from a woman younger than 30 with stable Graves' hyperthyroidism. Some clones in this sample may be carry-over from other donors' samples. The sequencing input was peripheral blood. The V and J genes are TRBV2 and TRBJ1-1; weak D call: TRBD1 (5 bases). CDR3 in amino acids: CASSLMGRGAEAFF. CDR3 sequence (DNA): TGTGCCAGCAGCCTCATGGGTCGGGGCGCTGAAGCTTTCTTT. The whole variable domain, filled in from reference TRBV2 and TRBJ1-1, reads EPEVTQTPSHQVTQMGQEVILRCVPISNHLYFYWYRQILGQKVEFLVSFYNNEISEKSEIFDDQFSVERPDGSNFTLKIRSTKLEDSAMYFCASSLMGRGAEAFFGQGTRLTVV.